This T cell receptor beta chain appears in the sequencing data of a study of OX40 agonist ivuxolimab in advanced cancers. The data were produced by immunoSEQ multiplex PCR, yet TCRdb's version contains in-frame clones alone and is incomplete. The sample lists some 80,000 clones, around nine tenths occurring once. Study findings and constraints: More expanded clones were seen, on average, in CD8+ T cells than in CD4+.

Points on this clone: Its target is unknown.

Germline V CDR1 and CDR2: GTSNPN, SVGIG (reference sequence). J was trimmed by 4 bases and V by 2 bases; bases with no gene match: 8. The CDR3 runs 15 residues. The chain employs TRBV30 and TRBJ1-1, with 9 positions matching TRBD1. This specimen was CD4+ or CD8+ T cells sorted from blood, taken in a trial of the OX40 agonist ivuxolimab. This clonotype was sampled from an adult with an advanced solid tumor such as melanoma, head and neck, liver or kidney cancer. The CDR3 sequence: CAWSITGGWGTEAFF. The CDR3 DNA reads TGTGCCTGGAGTATTACAGGGGGCTGGGGCACTGAAGCTTTCTTT.